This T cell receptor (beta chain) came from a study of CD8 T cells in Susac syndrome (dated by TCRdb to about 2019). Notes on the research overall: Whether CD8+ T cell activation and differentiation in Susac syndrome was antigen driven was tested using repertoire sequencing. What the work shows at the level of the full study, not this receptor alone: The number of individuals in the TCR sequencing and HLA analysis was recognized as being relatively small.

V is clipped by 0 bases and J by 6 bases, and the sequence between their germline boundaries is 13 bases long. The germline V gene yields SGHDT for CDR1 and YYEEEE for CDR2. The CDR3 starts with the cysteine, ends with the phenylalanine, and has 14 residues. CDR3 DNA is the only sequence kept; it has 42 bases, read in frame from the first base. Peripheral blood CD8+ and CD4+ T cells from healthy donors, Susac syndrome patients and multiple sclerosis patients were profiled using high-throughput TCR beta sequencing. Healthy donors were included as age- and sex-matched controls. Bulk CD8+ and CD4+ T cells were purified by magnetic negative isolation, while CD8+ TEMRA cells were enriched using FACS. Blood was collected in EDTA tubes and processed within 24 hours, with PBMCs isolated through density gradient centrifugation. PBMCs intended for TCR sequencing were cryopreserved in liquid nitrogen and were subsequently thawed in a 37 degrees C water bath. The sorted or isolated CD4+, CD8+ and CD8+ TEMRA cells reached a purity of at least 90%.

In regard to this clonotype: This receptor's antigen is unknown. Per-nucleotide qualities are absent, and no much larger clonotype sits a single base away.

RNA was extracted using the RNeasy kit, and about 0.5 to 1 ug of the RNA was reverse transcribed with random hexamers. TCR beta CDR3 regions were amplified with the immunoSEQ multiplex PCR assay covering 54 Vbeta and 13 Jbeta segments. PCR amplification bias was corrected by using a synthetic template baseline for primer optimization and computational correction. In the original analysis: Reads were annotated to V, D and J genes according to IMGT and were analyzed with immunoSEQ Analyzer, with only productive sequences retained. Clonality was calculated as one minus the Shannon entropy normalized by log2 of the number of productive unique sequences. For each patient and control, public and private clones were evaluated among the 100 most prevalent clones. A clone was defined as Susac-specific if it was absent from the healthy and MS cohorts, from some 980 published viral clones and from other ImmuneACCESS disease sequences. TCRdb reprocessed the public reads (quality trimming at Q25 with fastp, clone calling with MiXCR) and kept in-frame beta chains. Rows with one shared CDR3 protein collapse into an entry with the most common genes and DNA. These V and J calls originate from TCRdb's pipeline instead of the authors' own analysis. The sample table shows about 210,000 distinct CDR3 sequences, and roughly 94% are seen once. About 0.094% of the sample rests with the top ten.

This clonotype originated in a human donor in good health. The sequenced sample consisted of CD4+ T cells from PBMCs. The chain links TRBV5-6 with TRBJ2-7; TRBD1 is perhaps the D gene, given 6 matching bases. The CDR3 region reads CASSLGQDISEQYF. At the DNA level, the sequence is TGTGCCAGCAGCTTGGGACAGGATATTTCCGAGCAGTACTTC.